Each of the 20 T cell receptor beta chains below was sequenced from the same sample in a study of cytomegalovirus exposure and HLA in healthy donors. PCR was performed using 60 Vbeta and 13 Jbeta primers. Repertoires were generated with immunoSEQ multiplex PCR, while TCRdb's copy carries only in-frame clones and drops some. Recorded for this sample: some 110,000 clones. The sequencing sample was made of PBMCs. Every receptor here comes from a man younger than 40 in good health and CMV-seronegative.

The CDR3 DNA reads as TGTGCCAGTAAGAGTGGGCCAGGGGGAGCAACTAATGAAAAACTGTTTTTT. It translates to CASKSGPGGATNEKLFF. J is TRBJ1-4 and V is TRBV19; TRBD1 matches 7 bases. The germline V gene encodes CDR1 LNHDA and CDR2 SQIVND (reference sequence). CDR3 length: 17 residues. J lost 0 bases, V lost 7 bases, and 11 bases had no gene match. Supplemented by reference TRBV19 and TRBJ1-4, the full variable domain reads DGGITQSPKYLFRKEGQNVTLSCEQNLNHDAMYWYRQDPGQGLRLIYYSQIVNDFQKGDIAEGYSVSREKKESFPLTVTSAQKNPTAFYLCASKSGPGGATNEKLFFGSGTQLSVL.

The chain uses TRBV27 and TRBJ2-7; 14 nucleotides align to TRBD2. Germline V CDR1 and CDR2: MNHEY, SMNVEV (reference sequence). The CDR3 is 15 amino acids. Unmatched junction bases numbered 0, after V lost 2 bases and J lost 3 bases. The CDR3 region is CASSLGLAGGYEQYF. CDR3 DNA: TGTGCCAGCAGTTTAGGACTAGCGGGAGGCTACGAGCAGTACTTC.

V gene TRBV6-1 combines with J gene TRBJ1-1; D unclear. V lost 1 base and J 6 bases, leaving 9 bases between the germline ends. The CDR3 is 13 residues long. CDR1 and CDR2 (germline): MNHNS, SASEGT. The CDR3 here is CASSEVGRAEAFF. In DNA form, the CDR3 reads TGTGCCAGCAGTGAAGTGGGTCGGGCTGAAGCTTTCTTT.

J is TRBJ2-1 and V is TRBV7-3, with 8 bases matching TRBD2. The CDR3 contains 16 residues. Germline assignment: CDR1 SGHTA and CDR2 FQGTGA. V was pared by 5 bases and J by 7 bases, with 13 bases of the junction left unmatched. DNA of the CDR3: TGTGCCAGCAGCCTGACCTTCAGCGGGAGTTCGAATGAGCAGTTCTTC. Translated: CASSLTFSGSSNEQFF. The full variable domain, completed using reference TRBV7-3 and TRBJ2-1, is GAGVSQTPSNKVTEKGKYVELRCDPISGHTALYWYRQSLGQGPEFLIYFQGTGAADDSGLPNDRFFAVRPEGSVSTLKIQRTERGDSAVYLCASSLTFSGSSNEQFFGPGTRLTVL.

The rearrangement joins TRBV5-8 to TRBJ2-7; 7 nucleotides agree with TRBD1. The CDR3 consists of 14 residues. J was trimmed by 3 bases and V by 3 bases; bases with no gene match: 6. CDR1 and CDR2 from the germline V gene are SGHTS and YDEGEE. The chain's CDR3 is CASSSGQFDYEQYF. The CDR3 bases are TGTGCCAGCAGCTCGGGACAGTTTGACTACGAGCAGTACTTC.

The V call is TRBV19, the J call TRBJ1-1, with 7 bases that match TRBD1. The V gene's germline CDR1 is LNHDA and CDR2 SQIVND (reference sequence). The CDR3 is 20 residues long. V lost 5 bases and J lost 1; bases outside the gene matches: 22. This CDR3 is CASSGQRTGRSLRGNTEAFF. CDR3 sequence (DNA): TGTGCCAGTAGTGGACAGAGGACAGGCCGATCACTCAGGGGGAACACTGAAGCTTTCTTT.

CDR3 sequence: CASSVFTSGGEGPDTQYF. The DNA for the CDR3 is TGTGCCAGCAGTGTATTCACTAGCGGGGGGGAAGGGCCAGATACGCAGTATTTT. The genes are TRBV6-1 and TRBJ2-3; TRBD2 aligns across 13 bases. Trimming removed 4 bases from V and 4 bases from J; junction bases left unmatched: 11. CDR1 is MNHNS, CDR2 SASEGT, per germline. This CDR3 is 18 amino acids long.

This sequence joins TRBV7-3 and TRBJ1-1; perhaps TRBD1 as D (6 bases). Germline V gene data show CDR1 as SGHTA and CDR2 as FQGTGA. This CDR3 is built from 13 residues. V was clipped by 5 bases and J by 1 base, with 8 bases between them. CDR3 bases: TGTGCCAGCAGCGCGACAGGGAACACTGAAGCTTTCTTT. It specifies CASSATGNTEAFF.

The gene calls are TRBV2 and TRBJ1-3; D perhaps matches TRBD1 (6 bases). Germline V lookup: CDR1 SNHLY, CDR2 FYNNEI. This CDR3 spans 15 amino acids. V was cut by 8 bases and J by 0 bases, with 14 bases left in between. The CDR3 is CASGPQGNSGNTIYF. CDR3 in DNA: TGTGCCAGCGGCCCACAGGGTAACTCTGGAAACACCATATATTTT.

The chain is built from TRBV4-2 and TRBJ2-3, with D possibly being TRBD2 (5 bases). Germline assignment: CDR1 LGHNA and CDR2 YNFKEQ. V lost 1 base, J lost 5 bases, and 13 bases lay in between. The CDR3 is 15 residues long. This CDR3 reads CASSQVDGVGDTQYF. The CDR3 DNA follows: TGTGCCAGCAGCCAAGTGGACGGGGTGGGAGATACGCAGTATTTT.

CDR3 sequence reads: CASSRRMSGNTEAFF. CDR3 DNA: TGTGCCAGCAGCCGTCGCATGAGCGGTAACACTGAAGCTTTCTTT. The chain couples TRBV5-4 to TRBJ1-1, with D unclear. From germline, CDR1 is SGHNT and CDR2 YYREEE (reference sequence). The germline V and J ends were trimmed by 4 bases and 2 bases, with 15 bases remaining between them. The CDR3 runs to 15 residues. Variable domain in full (rest from reference TRBV5-4 and TRBJ1-1): ETGVTQSPTHLIKTRGQQVTLRCSSQSGHNTVSWYQQALGQGPQFIFQYYREEENGRGNFPPRFSGLQFPNYSSELNVNALELDDSALYLCASSRRMSGNTEAFFGQGTRLTVV.

The chain combines TRBV19 with TRBJ2-1, with 8 nucleotides matching TRBD1. CDR3 length: 15 amino acids. Germline CDR1 and CDR2: LNHDA and SQIVND (reference sequence). The V gene end was trimmed by 6 bases and the J gene end by 6 bases; junction bases not matched to a gene: 10. The CDR3 region is CASSLQGVRANEQFF. The CDR3 DNA sequence: TGTGCCAGTAGCCTACAGGGGGTCAGGGCCAATGAGCAGTTCTTC.

The chain couples TRBV7-8 to TRBJ2-7, with 9 bases matching TRBD2. This CDR3 contains 14 residues. Germline CDR1 and CDR2: SGHVS and FQNEAQ. The V segment lost 5 bases and the J segment 1 base; nucleotides outside the gene matches: 3. CDR3 bases: TGTGCCAGCAGCCATAGCGGGAGTTCCTACGAGCAGTACTTC. Translation gives CASSHSGSSYEQYF. Variable domain in full (rest from reference TRBV7-8 and TRBJ2-7): GAGVSQSPRYKVAKRGQDVALRCDPISGHVSLFWYQQALGQGPEFLTYFQNEAQLDKSGLPSDRFFAERPEGSVSTLKIQRTQQEDSAVYLCASSHSGSSYEQYFGPGTRLTVT.

This chain links TRBV28 with TRBJ2-7; 13 positions match TRBD2. Germline CDR1 reads MDHEN; CDR2 reads SYDVKM. V trimming: 6 bases; J trimming: 1 base; junction bases outside the gene matches: 3. CDR3 size: 15 residues. CDR3 loop: CASSLGLAGSYEQYF. The DNA of the CDR3 is TGTGCCAGCAGCTTGGGACTAGCGGGGTCCTACGAGCAGTACTTC. The complete variable domain, with remaining parts taken from reference TRBV28 and TRBJ2-7, reads DVKVTQSSRYLVKRTGEKVFLECVQDMDHENMFWYRQDPGLGLRLIYFSYDVKMKEKGDIPEGYSVSREKKERFSLILESASTNQTSMYLCASSLGLAGSYEQYFGPGTRLTVT.

The chain combines TRBV14 with TRBJ1-1, with a possible D match to TRBD1 (5 bases). Germline CDR1 and CDR2: SGHDN and FVKESK. This CDR3 is 16 amino acids long. V was shortened by 0 bases and J by 3 bases, with 14 bases between the two germline ends. DNA of the CDR3: TGTGCCAGCAGCCAAGAGGGACCGCCGGGGGACACTGAAGCTTTCTTT. This codes for CASSQEGPPGDTEAFF.

This chain links TRBV7-2 with TRBJ2-4; 7 bases fit TRBD2. The CDR3 is 14 residues long. J was trimmed by 10 bases and V by 6 bases; bases with no gene match: 12. Germline V gives CDR1 SGHTA, CDR2 FQGNSA. The CDR3 here is CASSPLSGVVIQYF. CDR3 bases: TGTGCCAGCAGTCCCCTAAGCGGGGTGGTTATTCAGTACTTC. Based on the CDR3 plus reference TRBV7-2 and TRBJ2-4, the full variable domain is GAGVSQSPSNKVTEKGKDVELRCDPISGHTALYWYRQSLGQGLEFLIYFQGNSAPDKSGLPSDRFSAERTGGSVSTLTIQRTQQEDSAVYLCASSPLSGVVIQYFGAGTRLSVL.

The V call is TRBV25-1, the J call TRBJ2-7, with TRBD1 matching over 9 bases. Germline lookup yields CDR1 MGHDK and CDR2 SYGVNS. J gave up 4 bases and V 0 bases, and 10 bases lay outside the gene matches. The length of the CDR3 is 17 residues. The CDR3 nucleotides are TGTGCCAGCAGTGAATATAGGGCCGGGACAGGGTCGTACGAGCAGTACTTC. It translates to CASSEYRAGTGSYEQYF.

The chain couples TRBV5-4 to TRBJ1-1; D not certain. CDR3 length: 13 amino acids. Germline V lookup: CDR1 SGHNT, CDR2 YYREEE (reference sequence). Deletions cut 4 bases from V and 4 bases from J, with 11 bases between. CDR3 amino acids: CASSAGGATEAFF. CDR3 bases: TGTGCCAGCAGCGCGGGAGGAGCCACTGAAGCTTTCTTT.

The chain carries TRBV28 and TRBJ1-1, with D possibly TRBD1 on 5 matching bases. The ends were cut back, 6 bases at V and 3 bases at J, with 17 bases in the middle. CDR1 is MDHEN and CDR2 is SYDVKM in the germline V gene. This CDR3 spans 15 amino acids. The CDR3 sequence: CASSSSGGEDTEAFF. DNA of the CDR3: TGTGCCAGCAGCTCATCGGGGGGGGAGGACACTGAAGCTTTCTTT.

The chain carries TRBV5-1 and TRBJ2-1; perhaps TRBD2 as D (5 bases). Germline V gene sequence: CDR1 SGHRS, CDR2 YFSETQ. V lost 0 bases, J lost 0 bases, and 10 bases lay in between. The CDR3 length is 16 residues. CDR3 in DNA: TGCGCCAGCAGCTTGGAATCGGGAAGCTCCTACAATGAGCAGTTCTTC. Amino acid sequence: CASSLESGSSYNEQFF.